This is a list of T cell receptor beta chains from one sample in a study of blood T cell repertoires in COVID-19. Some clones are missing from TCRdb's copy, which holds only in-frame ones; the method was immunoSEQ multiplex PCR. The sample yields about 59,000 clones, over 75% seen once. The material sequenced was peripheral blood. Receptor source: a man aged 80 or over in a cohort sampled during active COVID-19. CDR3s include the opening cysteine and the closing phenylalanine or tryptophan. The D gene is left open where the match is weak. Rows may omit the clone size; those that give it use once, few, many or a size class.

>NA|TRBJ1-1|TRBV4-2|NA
CASSQDSRTGNTEAFF
TGTGCCAGCAGCCAAGATAGTAGAACAGGGAACACTGAAGCTTTCTTT
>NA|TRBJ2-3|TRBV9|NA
CASSVGARGSGDTQYF
TGTGCCAGCAGCGTAGGGGCCAGGGGTTCTGGAGATACGCAGTATTTT
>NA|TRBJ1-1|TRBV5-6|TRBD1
CASSTTGLGTEAFF
TGTGCCAGCAGTACGACAGGGTTGGGCACTGAAGCTTTCTTT
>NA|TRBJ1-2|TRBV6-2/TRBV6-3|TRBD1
CASSSWTGVNYGYTF
TGTGCCAGCAGTTCTTGGACAGGGGTTAACTATGGCTACACCTTC
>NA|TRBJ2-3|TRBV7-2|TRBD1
CASSAPGTGSTDTQYF
TGTGCCAGCAGCGCCCCCGGGACAGGGAGCACAGATACGCAGTATTTT
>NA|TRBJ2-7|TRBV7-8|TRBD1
CASSLGVRGPYEQYF
TGTGCCAGCAGCTTAGGGGTCAGGGGGCCATACGAGCAGTACTTC
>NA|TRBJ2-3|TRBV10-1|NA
CASSDGQGTQYF
TGCGCCAGCAGTGATGGTCAGGGGACGCAGTATTTT
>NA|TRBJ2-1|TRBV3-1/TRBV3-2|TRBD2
CASSSLAGVYNEQFF
TGTGCCAGCAGCTCATTAGCGGGAGTCTACAATGAGCAGTTCTTC
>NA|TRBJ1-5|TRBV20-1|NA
CSASLGHNQPQHF
TGCAGTGCTAGTCTGGGGCACAATCAGCCCCAGCATTTT
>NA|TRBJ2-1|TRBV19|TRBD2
CASSIEEAGPDEGKQFF
TGTGCCAGTAGTATAGAGGAAGCGGGGCCTGACGAGGGAAAGCAGTTCTTC
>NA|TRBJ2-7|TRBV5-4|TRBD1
CASSPMTGVSSYEQYF
TGTGCCAGCAGCCCGATGACAGGGGTGAGCTCCTACGAGCAGTACTTC
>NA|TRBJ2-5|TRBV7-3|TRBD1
CASSLNDRGLETQYF
TGTGCCAGCAGCTTAAACGACAGGGGGCTGGAGACCCAGTACTTC
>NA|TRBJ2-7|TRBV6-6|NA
CASSFDAGPSYEQYF
TGTGCCAGCAGTTTTGATGCTGGGCCCTCCTACGAGCAGTACTTC
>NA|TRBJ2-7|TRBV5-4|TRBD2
CASSFIERDTYEQYF
TGTGCCAGCAGCTTCATCGAGCGGGATACCTACGAGCAGTACTTC
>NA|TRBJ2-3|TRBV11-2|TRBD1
CASSRQGYTQYF
TGTGCCAGCAGTCGACAGGGTTATACGCAGTATTTT
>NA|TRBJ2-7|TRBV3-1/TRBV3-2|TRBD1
CASSTRQGVDEQYF
TGTGCCAGCAGCACACGACAGGGGGTCGACGAGCAGTACTTC
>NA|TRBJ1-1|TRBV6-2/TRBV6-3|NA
CASSYPRRNTEAFF
TGTGCCAGCAGTTACCCGCGGCGGAACACTGAAGCTTTCTTT
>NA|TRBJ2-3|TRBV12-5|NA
CASGPDRISTDTQYF
TGTGCTAGTGGCCCAGACAGGATTAGCACAGATACGCAGTATTTT
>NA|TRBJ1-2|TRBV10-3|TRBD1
CAISRQGANYGYTF
TGTGCCATCAGCCGACAGGGGGCTAACTATGGCTACACCTTC
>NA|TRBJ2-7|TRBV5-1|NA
CASSLQGGTYEQYF
TGCGCCAGCAGCTTGCAGGGGGGAACCTACGAGCAGTACTTC
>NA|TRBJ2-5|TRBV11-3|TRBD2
CASSSTSGQETQYF
TGTGCCAGCAGCTCCACTAGCGGTCAAGAGACCCAGTACTTC
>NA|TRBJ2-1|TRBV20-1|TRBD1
CSASRPTGDNEQFF
TGCAGTGCTAGTCGCCCTACAGGGGACAATGAGCAGTTCTTC
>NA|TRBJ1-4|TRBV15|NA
CATSRETGKDVEKLFF
TGTGCCACCAGCAGGGAAACGGGAAAGGACGTCGAAAAACTGTTTTTT
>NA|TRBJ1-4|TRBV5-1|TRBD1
CASSLAKTGSNEKLFF
TGCGCCAGCAGCTTGGCCAAGACAGGGAGTAATGAAAAACTGTTTTTT
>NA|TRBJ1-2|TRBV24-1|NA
CATSVPRVSNYGYTF
TGTGCCACCAGTGTCCCCAGGGTCTCTAACTATGGCTACACCTTC
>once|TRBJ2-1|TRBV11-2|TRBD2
CASSLSHHLAGGYNEQFF
TGTGCCAGCAGCTTATCTCACCATCTAGCGGGAGGGTACAATGAGCAGTTCTTC
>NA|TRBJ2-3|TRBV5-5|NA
CASSHTTSTDTQYF
TGTGCCAGCAGCCATACCACTAGCACAGATACGCAGTATTTT
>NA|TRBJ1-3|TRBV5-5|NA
CASSLDQSFSGNTIYF
TGTGCCAGCAGCTTGGATCAGTCCTTCTCTGGAAACACCATATATTTT
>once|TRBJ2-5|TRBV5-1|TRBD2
CASSRLAGEETQYF
TGCGCCAGCAGCCGACTAGCGGGAGAAGAGACCCAGTACTTC
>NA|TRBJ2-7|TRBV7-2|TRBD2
CASSLEASGGPYEQYF
TGTGCCAGCAGCTTAGAGGCTAGCGGGGGGCCCTACGAGCAGTACTTC
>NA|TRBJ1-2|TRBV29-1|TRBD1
CSVASLRDRDGYTF
TGCAGCGTTGCCTCTCTCCGGGACAGGGATGGCTACACCTTC
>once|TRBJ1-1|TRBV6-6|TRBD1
CASASRDRAWDTEAFF
TGTGCCAGCGCCTCCCGGGACAGGGCATGGGACACTGAAGCTTTCTTT
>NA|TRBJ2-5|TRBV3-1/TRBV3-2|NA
CASSTLSDQETQYF
TGTGCCAGCAGCACCCTGAGCGATCAAGAGACCCAGTACTTC
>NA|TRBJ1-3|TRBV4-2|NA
CASSQEGGGNTIYF
TGTGCCAGCAGCCAAGAAGGAGGTGGAAACACCATATATTTT
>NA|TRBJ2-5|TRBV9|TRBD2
CASSVLAGVQETQYF
TGTGCCAGCAGCGTGCTAGCGGGGGTACAAGAGACCCAGTACTTC
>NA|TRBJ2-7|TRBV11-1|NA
CASSLEIGNSYEQYF
TGTGCCAGCAGCTTAGAGATTGGCAATTCCTACGAGCAGTACTTC
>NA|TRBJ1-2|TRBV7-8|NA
CASSLARGANYGYTF
TGTGCCAGCAGCTTAGCCAGGGGAGCTAACTATGGCTACACCTTC
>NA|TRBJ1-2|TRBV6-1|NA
CASSEAPEMSGYTF
TGTGCCAGCAGTGAAGCCCCGGAGATGAGCGGCTACACCTTC
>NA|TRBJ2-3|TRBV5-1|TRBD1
CASSFGQGSDTQYF
TGCGCCAGCAGCTTTGGACAGGGGTCAGATACGCAGTATTTT
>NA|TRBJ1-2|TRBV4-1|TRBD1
CASSQASGTGRGNYGYTF
TGCGCCAGCAGCCAAGCCTCCGGGACAGGGAGAGGAAACTATGGCTACACCTTC
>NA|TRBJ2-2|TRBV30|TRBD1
CAWDRGQGNTGELFF
TGTGCCTGGGACCGTGGACAGGGGAACACCGGGGAGCTGTTTTTT
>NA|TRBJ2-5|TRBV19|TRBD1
CASSKLTGGEETQYF
TGTGCCAGTAGTAAATTGACAGGGGGCGAGGAGACCCAGTACTTC
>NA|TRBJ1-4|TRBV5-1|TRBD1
CASSPGQDHEKLFF
TGCGCCAGCAGCCCGGGACAGGACCACGAAAAACTGTTTTTT
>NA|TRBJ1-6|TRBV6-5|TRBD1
CASSLQGQDNSPLHF
TGTGCCAGCAGCCTACAGGGGCAAGACAATTCACCCCTCCACTTT
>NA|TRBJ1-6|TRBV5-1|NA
CASSLVGSTDQSPLHF
TGCGCCAGCAGCTTGGTAGGATCGACAGATCAGTCACCCCTCCACTTT